The 14 T cell receptor beta chains below come from one sample, sequenced in a study of beta chain features in type 1 diabetes. Of the isolated RNA, all was reverse transcribed, and so the sequenced material was expressed TCRB transcripts. Sequencing was performed with immunoSEQ multiplex PCR; in TCRdb, only in-frame clones are kept and a portion is missing. The data show nearly 250,000 clones, 11% to 15% seen once. What was sequenced was naive CD4+ T cells from blood. All receptors derive from a middle-aged woman in good health.

This clone showed up just a few times. The chain is built from TRBV6-6 and TRBJ2-1; 9 bases match TRBD2. V lost 2 bases, J lost 2 bases, and 1 base stayed unmatched. Germline loops: CDR1 MNHNY, CDR2 SVGAGI (reference sequence). The CDR3 totals 15 residues. CDR3 sequence: CASSYGGGAYNEQFF. The DNA for the CDR3 is TGTGCCAGCAGTTACGGCGGGGGGGCCTACAATGAGCAGTTCTTC.

This clone was observed a handful of times. The chain is built from TRBV7-8 and TRBJ1-1; tentatively, D is TRBD1 (5 bases). The germline CDR1 and CDR2 sequences are SGHVS and FQNEAQ. The CDR3 contains 15 residues. Trimming left V 6 bases short and J 4 bases short, with 18 bases between. Here the CDR3 DNA reads TGTGCCAGCAGACCGGCACAGGTACTGGCCACTGAAGCTTTCTTT. It is translated as CASRPAQVLATEAFF. The entire variable domain, with the rest obtained from reference TRBV7-8 and TRBJ1-1, is as follows: GAGVSQSPRYKVAKRGQDVALRCDPISGHVSLFWYQQALGQGPEFLTYFQNEAQLDKSGLPSDRFFAERPEGSVSTLKIQRTQQEDSAVYLCASRPAQVLATEAFFGQGTRLTVV.

This clone was found a few times. The chain carries TRBV4-3 and TRBJ2-5; maybe TRBD2 (6 bases). The J call is uncertain, as TRBJ2-7 better fits the DNA end. The CDR3 sequence is 15 residues long. Germline V gene sequence: CDR1 LGHNA, CDR2 YSLEER. The CDR3 nucleotides are TGCGCCAGCAGCCAAGAGCTCCGGGAGCCCTACGAGCAGTACTTC. Translating gives CASSQELREPYEQYF.

This clone showed up just a few times. The J gene is TRBJ2-1, the V gene TRBV5-1, with 11 bases identical to TRBD2. The CDR3 sequence is 17 residues long. Germline V lookup: CDR1 SGHRS, CDR2 YFSETQ. J gave up 2 bases and V 2 bases, and 6 bases lay outside the gene matches. CDR3: CASSFKLAGGTYNEQFF. Written as DNA, the CDR3 is TGCGCCAGCAGCTTTAAGCTAGCGGGGGGAACCTACAATGAGCAGTTCTTC. Drawing the rest from reference TRBV5-1 and TRBJ2-1, the complete variable domain is KAGVTQTPRYLIKTRGQQVTLSCSPISGHRSVSWYQQTPGQGLQFLFEYFSETQRNKGNFPGRFSGRQFSNSRSEMNVSTLELGDSALYLCASSFKLAGGTYNEQFFGPGTRLTVL.

The chain couples TRBV2 to TRBJ1-2; no reliable D call. In germline, CDR1 is SNHLY, CDR2 FYNNEI. This CDR3 comprises 13 residues. V gave up 5 bases and J gave up 4 bases, with 11 bases separating them. The CDR3 nucleotides read TGTGCCAGCAGTTATGACACCTCCTATGGCTACACCTTC. Its protein product is CASSYDTSYGYTF.

The table lists this clone with a few counts. The chain couples TRBV7-9 to TRBJ2-7; D is possibly TRBD1 (5 bases). The CDR3 extends over 13 amino acids. Germline CDR1 is SEHNR and CDR2 is FQNEAQ (reference sequence). V dropped 4 bases and J dropped 4 bases, with 11 bases sitting between them. In DNA, the CDR3 is TGTGCCAGCAGCTCCAGGGTGAAGTACGAGCAGTACTTC. Protein sequence: CASSSRVKYEQYF. Full variable domain (missing parts from reference TRBV7-9 and TRBJ2-7): DTGVSQNPRHKITKRGQNVTFRCDPISEHNRLYWYRQTLGQGPEFLTYFQNEAQLEKSRLLSDRFSAERPKGSFSTLEIQRTEQGDSAMYLCASSSRVKYEQYFGPGTRLTVT.

This clone came up a few times. The genes are TRBV11-2 and TRBJ1-1; tentatively, D is TRBD1 (5 bases). The CDR3 is 15 residues long. Trimming cost V 4 bases and J 4 bases, with 16 bases left between them. From germline, CDR1 is SGHAT and CDR2 FQNNGV. CDR3 bases: TGTGCCAGCAGCTCTAGGTGGGAGGGGAGCACTGAAGCTTTCTTT. Its translation is CASSSRWEGSTEAFF.

V and J are TRBV18 and TRBJ2-5; D possibly corresponds to TRBD1 (5 bases). V was clipped by 0 bases and J by 3 bases, with 11 bases between them. Germline V lookup: CDR1 KGHSH, CDR2 LQKENI. This CDR3 comprises 15 residues. The CDR3 nucleotides read TGTGCCAGCTCACCACCTACCAGGGTGGAAGAGACCCAGTACTTC. This codes for CASSPPTRVEETQYF.

The chain employs TRBV9 and TRBJ2-5, with 12 bases that match TRBD1. Germline V gene lookup returns CDR1 SGDLS and CDR2 YYNGEE. This CDR3 spans 17 amino acids. V was clipped by 3 bases and J by 1 base; unmatched bases: 7. Written as DNA, the CDR3 is TGTGCCAGCAGCGGTCGGGGACAGGGGGCAGCCCAAGAGACCCAGTACTTC. Its protein is CASSGRGQGAAQETQYF. Based on the CDR3 plus reference TRBV9 and TRBJ2-5, the full variable domain is DSGVTQTPKHLITATGQRVTLRCSPRSGDLSVYWYQQSLDQGLQFLIQYYNGEERAKGNILERFSAQQFPDLHSELNLSSLELGDSALYFCASSGRGQGAAQETQYFGPGTRLLVL.

The rearrangement uses TRBV19 and TRBJ1-5; D may be TRBD1 (5 bases). The CDR3 is 13 residues long. Germline CDR1 reads LNHDA; CDR2 reads SQIVND (reference sequence). With 5 bases removed from V and 7 bases from J, the gap between germline ends came to 12 bases. CDR3: CASSPTGGQPQHF. The CDR3 nucleotides read TGTGCCAGTAGTCCTACCGGGGGACAGCCCCAGCATTTT.

This clone was seen a few times. The chain uses TRBV5-1 and TRBJ2-2, with D possibly TRBD2 on 6 matching bases. CDR1 and CDR2 (germline): SGHRS, YFSETQ. This CDR3 has 15 amino acids. The V and J ends lost 2 bases and 3 bases respectively, with 11 bases between them. For the CDR3, the DNA is TGCGCCAGCAGCTTTGGGCAGCGGGACACCGGGGAGCTGTTTTTT. Its protein is CASSFGQRDTGELFF.

This clone was seen a few times. V and J are TRBV10-2 and TRBJ2-5; possibly TRBD2 for D (6 bases). V was clipped by 2 bases and J by 3 bases, with 10 bases between them. CDR3 size: 14 residues. Germline lookup yields CDR1 WSHSY and CDR2 SAAADI. CDR3 residues: CASSEPWGEETQYF. The CDR3 DNA sequence: TGCGCCAGCAGTGAGCCCTGGGGGGAAGAGACCCAGTACTTC.

J is TRBJ1-1 and V is TRBV18; 8 bases line up with TRBD1. The trim removed 2 bases at V and 5 bases at J, leaving 13 bases unmatched. The CDR3 covers 17 residues. The germline gives CDR1 KGHSH, CDR2 LQKENI. The CDR3 DNA reads TGTGCCAGCTCACCAATTTGGGCAGGGGGCGCAGGTACTGAAGCTTTCTTT. Amino acids: CASSPIWAGGAGTEAFF. The complete variable domain, with remaining parts taken from reference TRBV18 and TRBJ1-1, reads NAGVMQNPRHLVRRRGQEARLRCSPMKGHSHVYWYRQLPEEGLKFMVYLQKENIIDESGMPKERFSAEFPKEGPSILRIQQVVRGDSAAYFCASSPIWAGGAGTEAFFGQGTRLTVV.

This clone showed up many times. This chain uses TRBV7-9 with TRBJ2-1, with 14 bases aligning to TRBD2. Trimming at V came to 5 bases and at J to 5 bases, leaving 5 bases not matched to a gene. Looked up from germline, CDR1 is SEHNR and CDR2 is FQNEAQ (reference sequence). The CDR3 contains 16 residues. CDR3 loop: CASSTRLAGGNNEQFF. DNA of the CDR3: TGTGCCAGCAGCACACGACTAGCGGGGGGGAACAATGAGCAGTTCTTC. Full variable domain (outside the CDR3, taken from reference TRBV7-9 and TRBJ2-1): DTGVSQNPRHKITKRGQNVTFRCDPISEHNRLYWYRQTLGQGPEFLTYFQNEAQLEKSRLLSDRFSAERPKGSFSTLEIQRTEQGDSAMYLCASSTRLAGGNNEQFFGPGTRLTVL.